The clone carrying this T cell receptor beta chain was seen many times. V was clipped by 8 bases and J by 6 bases, with 13 bases between them. This CDR3 has 13 amino acids. Germline-derived CDR1 and CDR2 are ENHRY and SYGVKD. This entry is derived from a study of CD8 T cells in ankylosing spondylitis. In TCRdb, the 5' RACE reads were re-called with MiXCR into one record per CDR3 protein. The data contain roughly 150,000 distinct CDR3 sequences, approximately 32% of them seen just once; the ten biggest clones take up 6%. The receptor's source is a male donor with ankylosing spondylitis. Sequencing used synovial fluid, either unsorted or a sorted T cell fraction (not recorded which). The chain uses TRBV10-3 and TRBJ1-4; D unresolved. CDR3 DNA sequence: TGTGCCATCCAACCCCGGACGGATGAAAAACTGTTTTTT. It encodes CAIQPRTDEKLFF.